The text below deals with one T cell receptor (beta chain). V trimming: 5 bases; J trimming: 4 bases; junction bases outside the gene matches: 5. The germline V gene has CDR1 MNHEY and CDR2 SVGAGI. The CDR3 sequence is 14 residues long. This entry comes from a study of shared clonotypes between healthy human individuals. Study details: Donors had three CD4 naive, three CD4 memory, two CD8 naive and one CD8 memory plate apiece.

Deep-level settings were used for running the assay. The repertoire was sequenced with immunoSEQ multiplex PCR; TCRdb's copy has only in-frame clones and lacks some. This sample has 850,000 to 1,200,000 clones, with around 75% found just once. Division of CD4+ cells produced a CD45RA+ naive subset and a CD45RA-negative memory subset. What was sequenced was memory CD4+ T cells sorted from blood. As for subset: CD45RA-negative fraction. The receptor's source is a man between 18 and 35 years old in good health. The rearrangement uses TRBV6-5 and TRBJ1-1, with 9 bases aligning to TRBD1. In DNA form, the CDR3 reads TGTGCCAGCAGTATGCGACAGGGGGGCACTGAAGCTTTCTTT. Residues: CASSMRQGGTEAFF.